The present T cell receptor (beta chain) was sequenced within a study of cytomegalovirus exposure and HLA in healthy donors. Study-level findings and limits: Evidence from a later analysis indicated that most CMV-associated TCR beta chains looked HLA-restricted. For most subjects, TCR beta sequences were reported to predict HLA-A and HLA-B alleles with accuracy. Analyses of presence and absence presupposed an approximately uniform sequencing depth across donors. About 87% or about 30% of the time was how often most TCR beta V segments were productive, according to an earlier analysis.

Vbeta (60) and Jbeta (13) primers were used in the PCR. Clones were sequenced by immunoSEQ multiplex PCR, and TCRdb holds only the in-frame ones, with some missing. The sample contains about 150,000 clones, roughly 80% of which appear only once. As concerns this clone: What it binds is unknown.

The sequencing input was PBMCs. The receptor was derived from a man aged 40-50 years in good health and CMV-seronegative.

The CDR3 here is CASSSGFNRFQETQYF. As DNA, the CDR3 is TGTGCCAGCAGCTCAGGATTTAACAGGTTCCAAGAGACCCAGTACTTC. The chain is built from TRBV5-6 and TRBJ2-5; weak D call: TRBD1 (5 bases). V was shortened by 3 bases and J by 1 base, with 16 bases between the two germline ends. The CDR3 covers 16 residues. Germline V CDR1 and CDR2: SGHDT, YYEEEE.